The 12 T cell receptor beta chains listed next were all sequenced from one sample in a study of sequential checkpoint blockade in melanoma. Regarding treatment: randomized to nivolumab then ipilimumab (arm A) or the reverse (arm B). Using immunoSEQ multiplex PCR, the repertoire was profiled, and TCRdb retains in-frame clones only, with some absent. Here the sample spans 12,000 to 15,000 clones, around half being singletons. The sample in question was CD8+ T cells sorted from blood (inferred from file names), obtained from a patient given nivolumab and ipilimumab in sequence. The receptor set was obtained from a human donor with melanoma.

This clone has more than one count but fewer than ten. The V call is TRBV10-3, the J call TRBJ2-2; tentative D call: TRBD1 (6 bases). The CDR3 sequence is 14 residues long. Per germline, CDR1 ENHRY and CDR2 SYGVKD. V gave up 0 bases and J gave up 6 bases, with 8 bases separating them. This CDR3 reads CAISESNRAGELFF. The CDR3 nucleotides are TGTGCCATCAGTGAGTCGAACAGGGCCGGGGAGCTGTTTTTT.

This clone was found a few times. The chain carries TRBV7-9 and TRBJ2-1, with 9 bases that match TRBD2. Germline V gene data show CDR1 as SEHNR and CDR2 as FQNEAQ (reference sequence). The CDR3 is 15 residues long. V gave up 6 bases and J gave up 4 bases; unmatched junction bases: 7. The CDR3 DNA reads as TGTGCCAGCAGTTACACTAGCGGGCCATACAATGAGCAGTTCTTC. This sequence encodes CASSYTSGPYNEQFF.

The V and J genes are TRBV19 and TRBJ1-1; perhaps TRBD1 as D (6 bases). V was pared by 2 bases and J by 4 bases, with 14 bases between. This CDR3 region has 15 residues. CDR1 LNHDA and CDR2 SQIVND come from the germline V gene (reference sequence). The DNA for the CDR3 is TGTGCCAGTAGTATACAGGGGTACACGATCACTGAAGCTTTCTTT. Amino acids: CASSIQGYTITEAFF. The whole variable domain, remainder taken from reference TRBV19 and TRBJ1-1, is DGGITQSPKYLFRKEGQNVTLSCEQNLNHDAMYWYRQDPGQGLRLIYYSQIVNDFQKGDIAEGYSVSREKKESFPLTVTSAQKNPTAFYLCASSIQGYTITEAFFGQGTRLTVV.

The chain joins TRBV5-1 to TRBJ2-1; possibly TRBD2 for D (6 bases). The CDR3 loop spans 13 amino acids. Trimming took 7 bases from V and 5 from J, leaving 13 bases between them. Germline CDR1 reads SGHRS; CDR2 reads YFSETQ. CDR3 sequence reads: CASGGGANNEQFF. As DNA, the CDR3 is TGCGCCAGCGGTGGCGGGGCAAACAATGAGCAGTTCTTC.

The CDR3 sequence: CSGTGTNTGELFF. Written as DNA, the CDR3 is TGCAGCGGGACAGGGACCAACACCGGGGAGCTGTTTTTT. The V gene is TRBV29-1, the J gene TRBJ2-2; 8 bases are shared with TRBD1. The CDR3 sequence is 13 residues long. Losses at the gene ends were 7 bases for V and 2 bases for J; bases not matched to a gene: 3. Germline CDR1 SQVTM, CDR2 ANQGSEA.

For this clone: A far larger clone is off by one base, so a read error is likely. CDR3 nucleotide sequence: TGCGCCAGCAGCTTGGAATCTAGCGGGGGGAACGAGCAGTACTTC. The encoded protein is CASSLESSGGNEQYF. The V and J genes are TRBV5-1 and TRBJ2-7; TRBD2 agrees at 11 bases. The CDR3 extends over 15 amino acids. Germline V gene data show CDR1 as SGHRS and CDR2 as YFSETQ. V was pared by 0 bases and J by 5 bases, with 4 bases of the junction left unmatched.

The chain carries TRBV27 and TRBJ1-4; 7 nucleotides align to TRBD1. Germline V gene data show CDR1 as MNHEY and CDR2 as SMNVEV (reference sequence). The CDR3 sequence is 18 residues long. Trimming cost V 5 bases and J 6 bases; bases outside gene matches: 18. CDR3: CASSPVASGGYVYEKLFF. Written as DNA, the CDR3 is TGTGCCAGCAGTCCAGTGGCGTCAGGGGGTTACGTTTATGAAAAACTGTTTTTT.

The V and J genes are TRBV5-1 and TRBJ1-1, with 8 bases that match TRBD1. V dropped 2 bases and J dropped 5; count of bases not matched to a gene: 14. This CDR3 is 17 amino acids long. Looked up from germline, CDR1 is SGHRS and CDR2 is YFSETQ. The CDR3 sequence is CASSFTGQVGGGTEAFF. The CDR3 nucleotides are TGCGCCAGCAGCTTTACGGGACAGGTGGGTGGAGGGACTGAAGCTTTCTTT.

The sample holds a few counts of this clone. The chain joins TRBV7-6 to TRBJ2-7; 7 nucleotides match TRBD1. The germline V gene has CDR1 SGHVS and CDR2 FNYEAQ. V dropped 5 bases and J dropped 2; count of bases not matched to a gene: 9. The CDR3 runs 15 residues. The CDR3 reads CASSPSGTAPYEQYF. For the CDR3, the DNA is TGTGCCAGCAGCCCCAGTGGGACAGCCCCCTACGAGCAGTACTTC.

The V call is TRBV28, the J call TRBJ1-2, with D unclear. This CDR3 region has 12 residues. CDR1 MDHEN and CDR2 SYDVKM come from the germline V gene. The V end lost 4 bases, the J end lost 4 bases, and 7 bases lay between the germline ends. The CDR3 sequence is CASSSSGYGYTF. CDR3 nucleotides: TGTGCCAGCAGTTCCTCCGGCTATGGCTACACCTTC.

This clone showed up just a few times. The CDR3 protein is CASSLVGADTQYF. CDR3 DNA sequence: TGTGCCAGCAGCTTAGTTGGAGCAGATACGCAGTATTTT. The genes are TRBV11-2 and TRBJ2-3; D ambiguous. This CDR3 is built from 13 residues. V was trimmed by 1 base and J by 4 bases, leaving 6 bases between them. Germline V gene sequence: CDR1 SGHAT, CDR2 FQNNGV.

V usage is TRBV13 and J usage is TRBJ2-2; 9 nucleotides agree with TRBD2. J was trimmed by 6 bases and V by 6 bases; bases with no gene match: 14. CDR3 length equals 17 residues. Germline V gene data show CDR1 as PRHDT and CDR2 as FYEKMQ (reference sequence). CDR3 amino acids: CASSPTIAGVGAGELFF. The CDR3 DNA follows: TGTGCCAGCAGTCCTACTATAGCGGGAGTGGGGGCCGGGGAGCTGTTTTTT.